These 20 T cell receptor beta chains share one sample of origin, sequenced in a study of blood T cell repertoires in COVID-19. Assay used: immunoSEQ multiplex PCR; TCRdb lists only in-frame clones, some missing. Seen here are around 100,000 clones, 90% observed once, and the top ten hold over 5.5%. The sequenced sample was peripheral blood. Receptors originate from a man between 18 and 29 years old with COVID-19, enrolled during active disease.

This rearrangement joins TRBV4-2 to TRBJ2-7; 10 bases fit TRBD2. Germline V gives CDR1 LGHNA, CDR2 YNFKEQ. This CDR3 comprises 17 residues. J lost 3 bases, V lost 2 bases, and 10 bases had no gene match. CDR3 in amino acids: CASSQRASGSHRYEQYF. In DNA form, the CDR3 reads TGTGCCAGCAGCCAACGTGCTAGCGGGAGTCACCGCTACGAGCAGTACTTC.

This clone appeared a few times. The chain joins TRBV28 to TRBJ1-5, with 8 bases identical to TRBD1. The CDR3 contains 15 residues. Germline trimming cut 5 bases from V and 3 bases from J; bases unmatched to any gene: 6. Germline assignment: CDR1 MDHEN and CDR2 SYDVKM. Here the CDR3 DNA reads TGTGCCAGCAGTGGACGACAGGGGATCAATCAGCCCCAGCATTTT. Its protein is CASSGRQGINQPQHF. The variable domain in full, completed from reference TRBV28 and TRBJ1-5, reads DVKVTQSSRYLVKRTGEKVFLECVQDMDHENMFWYRQDPGLGLRLIYFSYDVKMKEKGDIPEGYSVSREKKERFSLILESASTNQTSMYLCASSGRQGINQPQHFGDGTRLSIL.

This clone was detected only a few times. The chain recombines TRBV19 with TRBJ2-7, with a weak D call TRBD2 (6 bases). V was trimmed by 7 bases and J by 4 bases, leaving 20 bases between them. Germline CDR1 is LNHDA and CDR2 is SQIVND (reference sequence). The CDR3 consists of 15 residues. The CDR3 here is CASIPSEGKLYEQYF. The CDR3 nucleotides read TGTGCCAGTATCCCCTCGGAGGGAAAGCTGTACGAGCAGTACTTC.

The rearrangement joins TRBV2 to TRBJ2-1, with TRBD2 matching over 11 bases. Germline values: CDR1 SNHLY, CDR2 FYNNEI. CDR3 length: 16 residues. V shed 7 bases and J 8 bases; nucleotides not matched to a gene: 13. CDR3 DNA sequence: TGTGCCAGCAAGAAACTCGTTAGCGGGAGGGGGGATGAGCAGTTCTTC. Amino acids: CASKKLVSGRGDEQFF.

The chain couples TRBV30 to TRBJ2-7; TRBD1 aligns across 10 bases. The CDR3 totals 15 residues. Germline values: CDR1 GTSNPN, CDR2 SVGIG (reference sequence). V was pared by 3 bases and J by 4 bases, with 9 bases of the junction left unmatched. This CDR3 is CAWRADRGPNYEQYF. The CDR3 DNA is TGTGCCTGGAGAGCAGACAGGGGGCCAAATTACGAGCAGTACTTC.

The chain uses TRBV15 and TRBJ2-7; D possibly corresponds to TRBD1 (6 bases). There are 15 residues in the CDR3. Germline V gene data show CDR1 as LNHNV and CDR2 as YYDKDF (reference sequence). The V end was cut by 0 bases, the J end by 5 bases, with 14 bases between. The CDR3 region is CATSRDQRGYDEQYF. The CDR3 nucleotides are TGTGCCACCAGCAGAGATCAAAGGGGGTACGACGAGCAGTACTTC.

This clone was detected only a few times. This chain joins TRBV30 and TRBJ2-7, with D perhaps TRBD1 (5 bases). Trimming pared 1 base from V and 4 bases from J, leaving 14 bases between. The CDR3 extends over 14 amino acids. Germline V gives CDR1 GTSNPN, CDR2 SVGIG (reference sequence). The CDR3 reads CAWSAAGARYEQYF. Written as DNA, the CDR3 is TGTGCCTGGAGTGCTGCTGGGGCTAGGTACGAGCAGTACTTC.

The CDR3 region has the DNA TGTGCCAGCAGTCACCGACAGGTTAATTCACCCCTCCACTTT. It encodes CASSHRQVNSPLHF. The genes are TRBV28 and TRBJ1-6; weak D call: TRBD1 (6 bases). CDR3 length equals 14 residues. Germline CDR1 reads MDHEN; CDR2 reads SYDVKM. Trimming took 5 bases from V and 6 from J, leaving 11 bases between them.

This clone appeared once. Compared with germline, one end of the junction differs, possibly owing to a read error. V is TRBV9 and J is TRBJ1-2; D perhaps matches TRBD1 (5 bases). Germline V gene sequence: CDR1 SGDLS, CDR2 YYNGEE. There are 9 residues in the CDR3. CDR3 sequence reads: CASSVTGPW. The DNA of the CDR3 is TGTGCCAGCAGCGTTACAGGTCCCTGG.

This rearrangement joins TRBV6-5 to TRBJ2-5, with 7 bases that match TRBD2. Germline V CDR1 and CDR2: MNHEY, SVGAGI. The junction had 7 bases not matched to a gene; V was cut back by 6 bases and J by 0 bases. The CDR3 sequence is 15 residues long. This CDR3 reads CASSLQRGHQETQYF. CDR3 nucleotide sequence: TGTGCCAGCAGCTTGCAGCGGGGACACCAAGAGACCCAGTACTTC.

V gene TRBV30 combines with J gene TRBJ2-3; the D gene is possibly TRBD1 (6 bases). V was shortened by 2 bases and J by 0 bases, with 9 bases between the two germline ends. This CDR3 is built from 14 residues. Germline CDR1 GTSNPN, CDR2 SVGIG (reference sequence). This CDR3 reads CAWSTGSSTDTQYF. The CDR3 coding sequence is TGTGCCTGGAGTACAGGGTCTAGCACAGATACGCAGTATTTT.

CDR3 loop: CASSQRLAGGETQYF. CDR3 sequence (DNA): TGTGCCAGCAGCCAGCGACTAGCGGGAGGGGAGACCCAGTACTTC. The rearrangement links TRBV21-1 to TRBJ2-5; TRBD2, the table's D call, lacks a check against the DNA. TRBV21-1 is a recognized pseudogene. The CDR3 sequence is 15 residues long.

In this sample, this clone turned up once. The chain links TRBV19 to TRBJ1-6; no definite D call. V lost 1 base to trimming and J lost 8 bases, with 6 bases between them. The V gene's germline CDR1 is LNHDA and CDR2 SQIVND (reference sequence). The CDR3 is 13 residues long. The CDR3 sequence is CASSIALDSPLHF. For the CDR3, the DNA is TGTGCCAGTAGTATAGCCCTCGATTCACCCCTCCACTTT.

V and J are TRBV15 and TRBJ2-1; 7 nucleotides agree with TRBD2. The V gene end was trimmed by 5 bases and the J gene end by 4 bases; junction bases not matched to a gene: 11. The CDR3 extends over 16 amino acids. Germline V lookup: CDR1 LNHNV, CDR2 YYDKDF (reference sequence). CDR3 in DNA: TGTGCCACCAGCGGAGGAAGCGGGACTGGATACAATGAGCAGTTCTTC. Encoded protein: CATSGGSGTGYNEQFF.

This sequence joins TRBV5-1 and TRBJ2-7; 9 positions agree with TRBD1. V gave up 5 bases and J gave up 2 bases; unmatched junction bases: 5. Germline values: CDR1 SGHRS, CDR2 YFSETQ. This CDR3 region has 14 residues. The DNA for the CDR3 is TGCGCCAGCAGGTCGACAGGGGGTCCCTACGAGCAGTACTTC. Residues: CASRSTGGPYEQYF.

The rearrangement joins TRBV9 to TRBJ2-3, with TRBD2 matching over 7 bases. The CDR3 runs 14 residues. V gave up 5 bases and J gave up 4 bases; unmatched junction bases: 7. Germline V lookup: CDR1 SGDLS, CDR2 YYNGEE. CDR3 nucleotides: TGTGCCAGCAGTGGGGGGGTGGCCCCAGATACGCAGTATTTT. This codes for CASSGGVAPDTQYF. The complete variable domain, with remaining parts taken from reference TRBV9 and TRBJ2-3, reads DSGVTQTPKHLITATGQRVTLRCSPRSGDLSVYWYQQSLDQGLQFLIQYYNGEERAKGNILERFSAQQFPDLHSELNLSSLELGDSALYFCASSGGVAPDTQYFGPGTRLTVL.

The chain has TRBV29-1 and TRBJ2-2, with D perhaps matching TRBD2 (6 bases). Per germline, CDR1 SQVTM and CDR2 ANQGSEA. The CDR3 is 14 amino acids. The V and J ends lost 6 bases and 6 bases respectively, with 17 bases between them. The CDR3 loop reads CSVRRRDGAGELFF. CDR3 coding DNA: TGCAGCGTCCGCCGGAGGGATGGGGCCGGGGAGCTGTTTTTT.

The chain joins TRBV7-9 to TRBJ2-1; 9 nucleotides agree with TRBD2. CDR1 SEHNR and CDR2 FQNEAQ come from the germline V gene (reference sequence). The trim removed 5 bases at V and 5 bases at J, leaving 4 bases unmatched. CDR3 size: 14 residues. The CDR3 region has the DNA TGTGCCAGCAGCGGACTAGCGAGGGACAATGAGCAGTTCTTC. Translated: CASSGLARDNEQFF. The entire variable domain, with the rest obtained from reference TRBV7-9 and TRBJ2-1, is as follows: DTGVSQNPRHKITKRGQNVTFRCDPISEHNRLYWYRQTLGQGPEFLTYFQNEAQLEKSRLLSDRFSAERPKGSFSTLEIQRTEQGDSAMYLCASSGLARDNEQFFGPGTRLTVL.

The J gene is TRBJ1-2, the V gene TRBV3-1 (or the pseudogene TRBV3-2), with D possibly TRBD1 on 6 matching bases. Trimming removed 0 bases at V and 8 bases at J, with 16 bases between. The CDR3 consists of 15 residues. CDR1 and CDR2 from the germline V gene are LGHDT and YNNKEL (reference sequence). CDR3 coding DNA: TGTGCCAGCAGCCAAGAGCCGGCAGGGGCGCTGGGCTACACCTTC. Translating gives CASSQEPAGALGYTF.

The chain carries TRBV28 and TRBJ2-6, with TRBD1 identical over 11 bases. This CDR3 has 17 amino acids. In germline, CDR1 is MDHEN, CDR2 SYDVKM. Trimming at V came to 6 bases and at J to 0 bases, leaving 4 bases not matched to a gene. In DNA form, the CDR3 reads TGTGCCAGCAGCTTAGGGACAGGGGGCTCTGGGGCCAACGTCCTGACTTTC. Translation gives CASSLGTGGSGANVLTF.